This T cell receptor (beta chain) came from a study of monozygotic twins with inflammatory bowel disease. Study-wide results and caveats: Sharing of clonotypes with others was lower in IBD patients than in healthy twins, and this was especially so with disease activity.

Concerning this clonotype itself: Its antigen remains unknown.

TCRdb reprocessed the 5' RACE reads and stores each CDR3 protein as one record, lacking DNA. The sample data list about 210,000 distinct CDR3 sequences. This sequence originates from a human donor with ulcerative colitis or Crohn's disease, or a healthy co-twin of an affected twin (not recorded which). Sequencing was performed on blood.

This chain's CDR3 is CASSRGQGGNTIYF. This rearrangement joins TRBV7-9 to TRBJ1-3; no DNA is available, so the TRBD1 call from TCRdb remains unchecked. The CDR3 totals 14 residues. The germline V gene has CDR1 SEHNR and CDR2 FQNEAQ (reference sequence).